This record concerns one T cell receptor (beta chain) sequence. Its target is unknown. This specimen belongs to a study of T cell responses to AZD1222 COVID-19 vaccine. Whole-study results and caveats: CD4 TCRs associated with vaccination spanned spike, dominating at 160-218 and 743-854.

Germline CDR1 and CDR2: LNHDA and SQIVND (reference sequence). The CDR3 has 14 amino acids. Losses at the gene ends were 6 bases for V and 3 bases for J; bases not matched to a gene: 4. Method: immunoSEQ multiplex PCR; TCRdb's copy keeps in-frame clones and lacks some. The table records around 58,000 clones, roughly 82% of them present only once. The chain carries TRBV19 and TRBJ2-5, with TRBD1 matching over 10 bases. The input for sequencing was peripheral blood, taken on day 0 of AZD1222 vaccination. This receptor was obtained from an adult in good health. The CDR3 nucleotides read TGTGCCAGTAGAACGACAGGGGGCAAAGAGACCCAGTACTTC. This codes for CASRTTGGKETQYF.